This T cell receptor (beta chain) stems from a study of blood T cell repertoires in COVID-19. Whole-study context: Donors in the United States, Italy and Spain gave samples during acute or convalescent COVID-19. PBMCs, B-cell-depleted T cells, or T cells provided the cDNA or gDNA that made up the material.

Germline CDR1 reads MNHEY; CDR2 reads SVGAGI. V lost 4 bases, J lost 2 bases, and 8 bases stayed unmatched. This CDR3 comprises 15 residues. Only one count was recorded for this clone. In the source study's methods: Estimates of nucleated cell counts were drawn from the amplification of reference gene primers. TCRdb's table, derived via immunoSEQ multiplex PCR, lists solely in-frame clones and lacks some. Clone size and the V and J calls come from that table; the DNA yielded D and trimming. This sample carries a few hundred thousand clones, around 85% of them seen once, and the ten largest clones take roughly 3.7%.

The sequencing sample was made of peripheral blood. The chain joins TRBV6-5 to TRBJ2-7; 7 bases map to TRBD1. The source of this sequence is a woman younger than 30 with acute or convalescent COVID-19. CDR3 sequence reads: CASSFEQGSPYEQYF. The CDR3 coding sequence is TGTGCCAGCAGTTTCGAACAGGGGTCCCCCTACGAGCAGTACTTC.